These T cell receptor beta chains were read from a single sample in a study of TIL therapy for anti-PD-1-resistant metastatic lung cancer. TCRdb's copy holds only in-frame clones and misses some; the assay was immunoSEQ multiplex PCR. The sample carries more than 90,000 clones, about three fifths recorded once. The sequences come from tumor tissue, collected at baseline. These receptors were collected from a person aged 25 to 80 with non-small cell lung cancer. Each CDR3 is given with its conserved first and last residue. The D gene is left open where the match is weak. Where a row states a size, it is once, few, many or the class of an expanded clone; other rows omit it.

>-|TRBV24-1|-|TRBJ2-3
TGTGCCACCAGTGGTGATAGCGGAGCCTTTACAGATACGCAGTATTTT
CATSGDSGAFTDTQYF
>-|TRBV6-2/TRBV6-3|-|TRBJ1-4
TGTGCCAGCAGTTCGGGGGCAACTAATGAAAAACTGTTTTTT
CASSSGATNEKLFF
>few|TRBV4-3|TRBD1|TRBJ1-2
TGCGCCAGCAGCCAACAGGGGGCCCTTCGTGGCTACACCTTC
CASSQQGALRGYTF
>-|TRBV9|TRBD1|TRBJ1-2
TGTGCCAGCAACTCCCTTGGACAGGGAAACTATGGCTACACCTTC
CASNSLGQGNYGYTF
>-|TRBV6-6|TRBD2|TRBJ2-7
TGTGCCAGCAGTAATCTTATAGCGGGAGGTAGCTACGAGCAGTACTTC
CASSNLIAGGSYEQYF
>-|TRBV3-1/TRBV3-2|-|TRBJ2-5
TGTGCCAGCAGCCAAGATGTCACGGGACAAGAGACCCAGTACTTC
CASSQDVTGQETQYF
>few|TRBV6-2/TRBV6-3|-|TRBJ2-2
TGTGCCAGCAGTTATCAGCGGGAGCTGTTTTTT
CASSYQRELFF
>few|TRBV21-1|-|TRBJ1-6
TGTGCCAGCGCCCCACCCCTCCACTTT
CASAPPLHF
>-|TRBV28|-|TRBJ2-7
TGTGCCACGGGCCCGACGGGTTACTACGAGCAGTACTTC
CATGPTGYYEQYF
>-|TRBV15|TRBD1|TRBJ1-4
TGTGCCACCAGCAGCGGACAGGGCAATGAAAAACTGTTTTTT
CATSSGQGNEKLFF
>-|TRBV5-6|-|TRBJ1-4
TGTGCCAGCAGCTTGAAGGGGTTTCGTGAAAAACTGTTTTTT
CASSLKGFREKLFF
>few|TRBV7-2|TRBD2|TRBJ2-3
TGTGCCAGCAGCGTCTTAGCGGGAGGGGCAGATACGCAGTATTTT
CASSVLAGGADTQYF
>-|TRBV27|-|TRBJ1-5
TGTGCCAGCAGTTCGGAGGGGTATAGCAATCAGCCCCAGCATTTT
CASSSEGYSNQPQHF
>-|TRBV7-5|-|TRBJ2-5
TGTGTCAGAAGCTTAGCGGGGTTAGGGAGAGAGACCCAGTACTTC
CVRSLAGLGRETQYF
>once|TRBV15|TRBD2|TRBJ2-3
TGTGCCACCAGCAGGGAAATTAGCGGGAGGGCCAGAGATACGCAGTATTTT
CATSREISGRARDTQYF
>-|TRBV5-6|-|TRBJ2-5
TGTGCCAGCAGCTTGGAAAGGTCCGCCTGGAGAGAGACCCAGTACTTC
CASSLERSAWRETQYF
>few|TRBV7-8|TRBD1|TRBJ2-5
TGTGCCAGCAGCTCAGGGACAGGCACGGAGACCCAGTACTTC
CASSSGTGTETQYF
>-|TRBV6-2/TRBV6-3|-|TRBJ1-1
TGTGCCAGCAGCCCCCGAGTAGGTAGGATCATGAACACTGAAGCTTTCTTT
CASSPRVGRIMNTEAFF
>-|TRBV13|-|TRBJ1-3
TGTGCCAGCAGCTTATGGGTCGGCAGGGAGTTCTCTGGAAACACCATATATTTT
CASSLWVGREFSGNTIYF
>-|TRBV4-1|TRBD2|TRBJ2-3
TGCGCCAGCAGCCAGAGTGGGGGACTAGCGATCACAGATACGCAGTATTTT
CASSQSGGLAITDTQYF
>-|TRBV19|-|TRBJ2-7
TGTGCCAGTAGTATAAGTCTTACCTGGGAGCAGTACTTC
CASSISLTWEQYF
>once|TRBV6-5|-|TRBJ2-5
TGTGCCAGCAGTTACTCGCGGGCCCGAGACCAGTACTTC
CASSYSRARDQYF
>-|TRBV11-2|-|TRBJ1-2
TGTGCCAGCAGCTTCGACAGGCCCGGCGGCTACACCTTC
CASSFDRPGGYTF
>-|TRBV19|-|TRBJ2-1
TGTGCCAGTAGGGCGGGGCCGGAGGAGCAGTTCTTC
CASRAGPEEQFF
>-|TRBV5-5|-|TRBJ2-7
TGTGCCAGCAGCTTGTGGGACACGCACGAGCAGTACTTC
CASSLWDTHEQYF
>-|TRBV30|-|TRBJ1-5
TGTGCCTGGAGTGTTAACAGGGCCCAGCCCCAGCATTTT
CAWSVNRAQPQHF
>-|TRBV5-4|-|TRBJ1-5
TGTGCCAGCAGCTTAGGAATCCGTCAGCCCCAGCATTTT
CASSLGIRQPQHF
>few|TRBV19|TRBD2|TRBJ2-7
TGTGCCAGTAGTATAGCCCACTGGACTAGCGGGACCTACGAGCAGTACTTC
CASSIAHWTSGTYEQYF
>-|TRBV7-2|TRBD2|TRBJ2-3
TGTGCCAGCAGCTATGGGGGGGCAGATACGCAGTATTTT
CASSYGGADTQYF
>-|TRBV24-1|-|TRBJ1-1
TGTGCCACCAGTGATAACACTTGGACACCCGGGAGGGGGAACACTGAAGCTTTCTTT
CATSDNTWTPGRGNTEAFF
>-|TRBV28|TRBD1|TRBJ1-6
TGTGCCAGCAGTATATCTCAGGGGGTTGGCTCCTATAATTCACCCCTCCACTTT
CASSISQGVGSYNSPLHF
>few|TRBV5-1|TRBD2|TRBJ2-2
TGCGCCAGCAGCGAACTAGCGAATACCGGGGAGCTGTTTTTT
CASSELANTGELFF
>medium-sized|TRBV9|-|TRBJ2-7
TGTGCCAGCAGCGCCCCCGAGGCCGCGAGCTACGAGCAGTACTTC
CASSAPEAASYEQYF
>-|TRBV5-1|-|TRBJ1-2
TGCGCCAGCAGTTTTGCAGGCGGGTATGGCTACACCTTC
CASSFAGGYGYTF
>-|TRBV5-1|TRBD1|TRBJ1-1
TGCGCCAGCAACAGGGGAGGGAACACTGAAGCTTTCTTT
CASNRGGNTEAFF
>-|TRBV10-1|TRBD2|TRBJ2-7
TGCGCCAGCGCCCAAGGGGCTAGCGGGAGTTACGAGCAGTACTTC
CASAQGASGSYEQYF
>-|TRBV7-6|TRBD1|TRBJ2-7
TGTGCCAGCAGCCCCGACAGGGGGCTATACGAGCAGTACTTC
CASSPDRGLYEQYF
>-|TRBV6-5|-|TRBJ2-5
TGTGCCACCGCAAGGGTGGGTGAGACCCAGTACTTC
CATARVGETQYF
>-|TRBV7-9|-|TRBJ2-7
TGTGCCAGCAGCTTAGCTTCAGACCGGAACTACGAGCAGTACTTC
CASSLASDRNYEQYF
>-|TRBV12-3/TRBV12-4|-|TRBJ1-1
TGTGCCAGCAGTGTATCTGAGAGGGCGTGGGCTTTCTTT
CASSVSERAWAFF
>-|TRBV5-1|TRBD1|TRBJ2-2
TGCGCCAGCAGCTTGGCAGGGGGCAACACCGGGGAGCTGTTTTTT
CASSLAGGNTGELFF
>many|TRBV7-8|-|TRBJ1-5
TGTGCCAGCAGCTTGTGGGTCAGAGATCAGCCCCAGCATTTT
CASSLWVRDQPQHF
>many|TRBV5-4|TRBD1|TRBJ1-2
TGTGCCAGCAGCTTGGCCCAATTATCGGCAGGGGGTCAGGGCTACACCTTC
CASSLAQLSAGGQGYTF
>-|TRBV3-1/TRBV3-2|TRBD1|TRBJ1-2
TGTGCCAGCAGCCATTTGAGTGGGACAGCTTATGGCTACACCTTC
CASSHLSGTAYGYTF
>-|TRBV28|TRBD1|TRBJ2-7
TGTGCCAGCACCCGGGACAGGCCCTACGAGCAGTACTTC
CASTRDRPYEQYF